These T cell receptor beta chains were read from a single sample in a study of response to subunit inactivated influenza vaccine. TCRdb reprocessed the RT-PCR reads with MiXCR, giving one entry per CDR3 protein. This table holds 180,000 or so distinct CDR3 sequences, 10% to 15% found once. This sample also appeared in a second study, on T cells expressing NK-cell markers.

The source was CD8+ T cells sorted from PBMCs, collected 11 to 12 days after vaccination. The receptors derive from a man aged 45 to 65 who received an inactivated influenza vaccine. Each CDR3 is given with its conserved first and last residue. D genes are given only for firm matches. Expanded clones get a size class; other rows say once, few or many, or leave the size out.

TRBJ2-1 | few | TRBD2 | TRBV28 | TGTGCCAGCAGTTTTATCCCTAGCGGGGGTTACAATGAGCAGTTCTTC | CASSFIPSGGYNEQFF
TRBJ2-3 | many | TRBD2 | TRBV9 | TGTGCCAGCACCGGAGGTAGCGGGCACCGCACAGATACGCAGTATTTT | CASTGGSGHRTDTQYF
TRBJ1-1 | few | TRBD1 | TRBV2 | TGTGCCAGCAGGTTAAGGGGGCCCACTGAAGCTTTCTTT | CASRLRGPTEAFF
TRBJ2-1 | few | TRBD2 | TRBV27 | TGTGCCAGCAGTCCCGGACTAGCGGGAGGGCCCTACAATGAGCAGTTCTTC | CASSPGLAGGPYNEQFF
TRBJ2-1 | few | - | TRBV28 | TGTGCCAGCAGTTTTCTCGTTACCTACAATGAGCAGTTCTTC | CASSFLVTYNEQFF
TRBJ2-7 | few | TRBD1 | TRBV4-3 | TGCGCCAGCAGCCTTCTCCGGGACAGCTACGAGCAGTACTTC | CASSLLRDSYEQYF
TRBJ2-1 | few | - | TRBV7-9 | TGTGCCAGCATATTCCTGGGGGGAAACAATGAGCAGTTCTTC | CASIFLGGNNEQFF
TRBJ1-1 | - | - | TRBV10-3 | TGTGCCATCAGTGAAGGGCACAGGATCATGAACACTGAAGCTTTCTTT | CAISEGHRIMNTEAFF
TRBJ1-5 | few | - | TRBV20-1 | TGCATTATCCTACAGTGCAATCAGCCCCAGCATTTT | CIILQCNQPQHF
TRBJ2-3 | many | TRBD2 | TRBV24-1 | TGTGCCACCAGTGAGACTACCGTTAGCGGGGTCACAGATACGCAGTATTTT | CATSETTVSGVTDTQYF
TRBJ2-1 | - | TRBD2 | TRBV2 | TGTGCCAGCGGAGGGACTAGCGGGTACAATGAGCAGTTCTTC | CASGGTSGYNEQFF
TRBJ1-5 | few | - | TRBV4-2 | TGTGCCAGCAGCCAAGAACTCGATCAGCCCCAGCATTTT | CASSQELDQPQHF
TRBJ2-1 | few | - | TRBV28 | TGTGCCAGCAGTTTATGGGATAGCGAGATCTACAATGAGCAGTTCTTC | CASSLWDSEIYNEQFF
TRBJ2-2 | few | TRBD1 | TRBV5-1 | TGCGCCAGCAGCTTATCACGGGACAGGGAGAGAGGGGAGCTGTTTTTT | CASSLSRDRERGELFF
TRBJ2-1 | few | TRBD2 | TRBV28 | TGTGCCAGCATTCCCTATGGGGGTAGCGGGGCCTACAATGAGCAGTTCTTC | CASIPYGGSGAYNEQFF
TRBJ2-2 | - | TRBD2 | TRBV5-1 | TGCGCCAGCAGAGGGACTAGCGAGTACACCGGGGAGCTGTTTTTT | CASRGTSEYTGELFF
TRBJ2-7 | - | TRBD1 | TRBV30 | TGTGCCTGGAGTCCGGGACAGGGGCCTTACGAGCAGTACTTC | CAWSPGQGPYEQYF
TRBJ2-1 | - | TRBD1 | TRBV27 | TGTGCCAGCAGCACAGGGGGCGCGGCGTACAATGAGCAGTTCTTC | CASSTGGAAYNEQFF
TRBJ1-1 | few | - | TRBV27 | TGTGCCAGCAGTTTATGGGCAGGGATGAACACTGAAGCTTTCTTT | CASSLWAGMNTEAFF
TRBJ2-5 | few | - | TRBV10-3 | TGTGCCATCAGTGAGCACCGGGCACTAGAGACCCAGTACTTC | CAISEHRALETQYF
TRBJ2-7 | few | - | TRBV4-1 | TGCGCCAGCAGCCAAGTGTTTCAGTACTACGAGCAGTACTTC | CASSQVFQYYEQYF
TRBJ2-3 | few | TRBD1 | TRBV9 | TGTGCCAGCAGCGTAGGAGGGGGCGAGGCAGATACGCAGTATTTT | CASSVGGGEADTQYF
TRBJ2-4 | once | - | TRBV6-1 | TGTGCCAGCAGTGCCCTACTAAGACTAGCCAAAAACATTCAGTACTTC | CASSALLRLAKNIQYF
TRBJ1-5 | - | - | TRBV9 | TGTGCCAGCAGCGCCGATGCCGGGCCCCGAGTCCAGCATTTT | CASSADAGPRVQHF
TRBJ2-7 | many | - | TRBV27 | TGTGCCAGCAGTCTACGGGATAGCGTCGTCTACGAGCAGTACTTC | CASSLRDSVVYEQYF
TRBJ2-3 | many | - | TRBV4-3 | TGCGCCAGCAGCCAGGGGGGCGGGGGCAGCACAGATACGCAGTATTTT | CASSQGGGGSTDTQYF
TRBJ2-5 | - | TRBD1 | TRBV28 | TGTGCCAGCAGTTTTCCAGGGGGCAAAGATACCCAGTACTTC | CASSFPGGKDTQYF
TRBJ2-5 | few | - | TRBV28 | TGTGCCAGCAGTTTTTGGCGGAGGCAAGAGACCCAGTACTTC | CASSFWRRQETQYF
TRBJ2-1 | few | TRBD2 | TRBV9 | TGTGCCAGCAGTGGGACTAGTTTTGCTGAGCAGTTCTTC | CASSGTSFAEQFF
TRBJ2-3 | many | TRBD1 | TRBV6-2/TRBV6-3 | TGTGCCAGCAGTGCAACAGGGGGCGTTCTAGATACGCAGTATTTT | CASSATGGVLDTQYF
TRBJ2-7 | many | - | TRBV29-1 | TGCAGCGTTTGGACTGCTAACTCCTACGAGCAGTACTTC | CSVWTANSYEQYF
TRBJ2-7 | - | TRBD1 | TRBV28 | TGTGCCAGCAGTTTCGCCCCGACAGGGGGGTACGAGCAGTACTTC | CASSFAPTGGYEQYF